The 26 T cell receptor beta chains listed next were all sequenced from one sample in a study of identical twins (dated by TCRdb to 2015 to 2016). The library was obtained by 5' RACE. The listed sequencing device is Illumina HiSeq 2000. TCRdb itself trimmed the public reads at Q25 with fastp, ran MiXCR and retained productive beta chains. Rows matching on CDR3 protein sequence are summarized as one entry with the most common DNA and genes. The sample table contains some 250,000 distinct CDR3 sequences; only one count was recorded for over 5% of them. 13% to 15% of the sample is in the top ten clones. The same sample was also used in a study of T cells expressing NK-cell markers.

The sequenced sample consisted of CD8+ T cells sorted from blood. These TCRs come from a woman under 30 in good health.

This clonotype showed up just a few times. The chain uses TRBV13 and TRBJ1-1; D remains unclear. Germline V gene lookup returns CDR1 PRHDT and CDR2 FYEKMQ (reference sequence). V was cut by 6 bases and J by 6 bases, with 14 bases left in between. The CDR3 spans 13 residues. CDR3: CASSIRRPAEAFF. For the CDR3, the DNA is TGTGCCAGCAGTATTCGTCGTCCCGCTGAAGCTTTCTTT. Full variable domain (remainder filled in from reference TRBV13 and TRBJ1-1): AAGVIQSPRHLIKEKRETATLKCYPIPRHDTVYWYQQGPGQDPQFLISFYEKMQSDKGSIPDRFSAQQFSDYHSELNMSSLELGDSALYFCASSIRRPAEAFFGQGTRLTVV.

V and J are TRBV7-9 and TRBJ2-7; the D gene is possibly TRBD1 (6 bases). V lost 0 bases and J 2 bases, leaving 11 bases between the germline ends. The CDR3 spans 15 residues. In germline, CDR1 is SEHNR, CDR2 FQNEAQ (reference sequence). Written as DNA, the CDR3 is TGTGCCAGCAGCTTAGCGAGGGGGACCCCCTACGAGCAGTACTTC. Translated, it gives CASSLARGTPYEQYF.

This sequence joins TRBV27 and TRBJ2-7; D unclear. Trimming shortened V by 7 bases and J by 0 bases, and 16 bases separated the two germline ends. Germline CDR1 and CDR2: MNHEY and SMNVEV (reference sequence). CDR3 length: 15 amino acids. CDR3 in DNA: TGTGCCAGCACTCTCTCTGGCCTCAGCTCCTACGAGCAGTACTTC. This sequence encodes CASTLSGLSSYEQYF.

This clonotype was picked up many times. V is TRBV2 and J is TRBJ1-5; 8 bases agree with TRBD1. Losses at the gene ends were 10 bases for V and 0 bases for J; bases not matched to a gene: 8. CDR1 and CDR2 from the germline V gene are SNHLY and FYNNEI. The CDR3 runs to 15 residues. The CDR3 sequence: CATKRTGLSNQPQHF. Written as DNA, the CDR3 is TGTGCCACTAAAAGGACAGGGCTTAGCAATCAGCCCCAGCATTTT.

The chain uses TRBV30 and TRBJ2-1; 11 nucleotides align to TRBD2. The V gene end was trimmed by 1 base and the J gene end by 1 base; junction bases not matched to a gene: 3. Germline V gives CDR1 GTSNPN, CDR2 SVGIG (reference sequence). The CDR3 contains 16 residues. Here the CDR3 reads CAWSGLAGGSYNEQFF. As DNA, the CDR3 is TGTGCCTGGAGTGGTCTAGCGGGAGGATCCTACAATGAGCAGTTCTTC.

The genes are TRBV20-1 and TRBJ2-1; D is unclear. The CDR3 contains 16 residues. The germline V gene encodes CDR1 DFQATT and CDR2 SNEGSKA (reference sequence). Trimming left V 0 bases short and J 5 bases short, with 17 bases between. The CDR3 DNA sequence: TGCAGTGCTAGAGATGGTGTTACCCATACCCACAATGAGCAGTTCTTC. Translation gives CSARDGVTHTHNEQFF.

This clonotype was seen many times. The chain employs TRBV7-2 and TRBJ2-4; D call uncertain. The CDR3 sequence is 16 residues long. With 1 base removed from V and 0 bases from J, the gap between germline ends came to 10 bases. Germline CDR1 and CDR2: SGHTA and FQGNSA. Here the CDR3 reads CASSLDGRLAKNIQYF. DNA for the CDR3: TGTGCCAGCAGCTTAGATGGACGGCTAGCCAAAAACATTCAGTACTTC.

This clonotype was seen only a few times. This chain links TRBV2 with TRBJ2-1, with 10 positions matching TRBD2. Germline V lookup: CDR1 SNHLY, CDR2 FYNNEI. The CDR3 sequence is 15 residues long. The V gene end was trimmed by 4 bases and the J gene end by 7 bases; junction bases not matched to a gene: 7. CDR3 in DNA: TGTGCCAGCAGTGGTTCTAGCGGGAGAGGAAATGAGCAGTTCTTC. Encoded protein: CASSGSSGRGNEQFF.

This clonotype has more than one count but fewer than ten. The chain recombines TRBV19 with TRBJ2-3, with TRBD2 as a possible D gene (6 bases). Trimming left V 7 bases short and J 4 bases short, with 12 bases between. The CDR3 contains 13 residues. Germline lookup yields CDR1 LNHDA and CDR2 SQIVND (reference sequence). This CDR3 reads CASNGGTSDTQYF. The CDR3 DNA follows: TGTGCCAGTAATGGGGGGACCTCAGATACGCAGTATTTT.

This chain links TRBV30 with TRBJ2-3; maybe TRBD1 (5 bases). V lost 2 bases and J 4 bases, leaving 10 bases between the germline ends. Germline values: CDR1 GTSNPN, CDR2 SVGIG (reference sequence). The CDR3 contains 13 residues. The CDR3 nucleotides are TGTGCCTGGAGTAGGGGTGCGGCAGATACGCAGTATTTT. Its translation: CAWSRGAADTQYF.

This clonotype was detected ten times or more. Written as DNA, the CDR3 is TGTGCCAGCAGTAACCTCGGGACAGGGTATGAAGCTTTCTTT. Translated: CASSNLGTGYEAFF. The rearrangement joins TRBV27 to TRBJ1-1, with 9 bases matching TRBD1. With V trimmed by 5 bases and J by 7 bases, 8 bases remained unmatched. This CDR3 spans 14 amino acids. CDR1 is MNHEY, CDR2 SMNVEV, per germline (reference sequence).

This clonotype has a count of ten or more. This rearrangement joins TRBV5-5 to TRBJ2-1; 9 positions agree with TRBD1. The V and J ends lost 3 bases and 6 bases, in that order; junction bases with no gene match: 1. Germline CDR1 and CDR2: SGHKS and YYEKEE (reference sequence). The CDR3 sequence is 13 residues long. The CDR3 sequence is CASSSTGGNEQFF. In DNA, the CDR3 is TGTGCCAGCAGCTCGACAGGGGGCAATGAGCAGTTCTTC.

The sample holds a few counts of this clonotype. The chain joins TRBV3-1 to TRBJ2-3, with TRBD2 identical over 7 bases. Losses at the gene ends were 1 base for V and 2 bases for J; bases not matched to a gene: 9. The germline V gene has CDR1 LGHDT and CDR2 YNNKEL (reference sequence). The length of the CDR3 is 17 residues. The CDR3 loop reads CASSQGPAGTVTDTQYF. Written as DNA, the CDR3 is TGTGCCAGCAGCCAAGGTCCAGCGGGGACCGTCACAGATACGCAGTATTTT.

This clonotype appeared a few times. The chain recombines TRBV14 with TRBJ1-4; TRBD1 is a possible D gene (5 bases). Germline V CDR1 and CDR2: SGHDN, FVKESK. This CDR3 has 16 residues. Trimming shortened V by 0 bases and J by 4 bases, and 12 bases separated the two germline ends. The CDR3 DNA reads as TGTGCCAGCAGCCAAGATTGGGGGACCTATAATGAAAAACTGTTTTTT. It translates to CASSQDWGTYNEKLFF. The full variable domain, its missing parts supplied by reference TRBV14 and TRBJ1-4, is EAGVTQFPSHSVIEKGQTVTLRCDPISGHDNLYWYRRVMGKEIKFLLHFVKESKQDESGMPNNRFLAERTGGTYSTLKVQPAELEDSGVYFCASSQDWGTYNEKLFFGSGTQLSVL.

This clonotype was counted a few times. V usage is TRBV18 and J usage is TRBJ2-4; 15 bases agree with TRBD2. The CDR3 has 19 amino acids. V was clipped by 4 bases and J by 1 base; unmatched bases: 8. Germline assignment: CDR1 KGHSH and CDR2 LQKENI. The CDR3 loop is CASSLTTGTSGGAKNIQYF. The CDR3 coding sequence is TGTGCCAGCTCACTCACGACCGGGACTAGCGGGGGGGCCAAAAACATTCAGTACTTC.

This clonotype was detected a few times. The V and J genes are TRBV7-8 and TRBJ2-1; TRBD1 aligns across 7 bases. This CDR3 contains 16 residues. Germline V CDR1 and CDR2: SGHVS, FQNEAQ. The trim removed 5 bases at V and 6 bases at J, leaving 13 bases unmatched. CDR3 DNA: TGTGCCAGCAGCCCTCAGGGGGTGGCCACCCTCAATGAGCAGTTCTTC. As protein: CASSPQGVATLNEQFF. The full variable domain, its missing parts supplied by reference TRBV7-8 and TRBJ2-1, is GAGVSQSPRYKVAKRGQDVALRCDPISGHVSLFWYQQALGQGPEFLTYFQNEAQLDKSGLPSDRFFAERPEGSVSTLKIQRTQQEDSAVYLCASSPQGVATLNEQFFGPGTRLTVL.

This clonotype was counted many times. The chain combines TRBV6-5 with TRBJ2-1, with 11 bases identical to TRBD2. Per germline, CDR1 MNHEY and CDR2 SVGAGI. The CDR3 is 14 residues long. The ends lost 2 bases at V and 8 bases at J; junction bases unmatched: 2. CDR3 DNA: TGTGCCAGCAGTTACCTACTAGCGGGAGATGAGCAGTTCTTC. Its protein product is CASSYLLAGDEQFF.

V and J are TRBV5-1 and TRBJ2-7, with TRBD2 matching over 9 bases. This CDR3 region has 16 residues. CDR1 and CDR2 (germline): SGHRS, YFSETQ. V trimming: 0 bases; J trimming: 4 bases; junction bases outside the gene matches: 8. This CDR3 reads CASSLALAGLSYEQYF. The CDR3 bases are TGCGCCAGCAGCTTGGCTCTAGCGGGATTGAGTTACGAGCAGTACTTC.

This clonotype has a handful of counts. The chain is built from TRBV6-5 and TRBJ2-7, with 9 positions matching TRBD1. After removal of 0 bases from V and 4 bases from J, the junction contained 4 bases not matched to a gene. Germline V gene sequence: CDR1 MNHEY, CDR2 SVGAGI. The CDR3 consists of 15 residues. CDR3 residues: CASSYSGTGRYEQYF. CDR3 nucleotide sequence: TGTGCCAGCAGTTACTCCGGGACAGGGAGGTACGAGCAGTACTTC.

The chain uses TRBV10-1 and TRBJ2-2, with 8 nucleotides matching TRBD1. Trimming at V came to 5 bases and at J to 5 bases, leaving 7 bases not matched to a gene. The CDR3 has 15 amino acids. Looked up from germline, CDR1 is WNHNN and CDR2 is SYGVQD (reference sequence). For the CDR3, the DNA is TGCGCCAGCAGTAAGACAGGGGTTGGAACCGGGGAGCTGTTTTTT. The encoded protein is CASSKTGVGTGELFF.

This clonotype came up many times. The chain carries TRBV7-9 and TRBJ1-5, with D perhaps TRBD1 (5 bases). V was trimmed by 7 bases and J by 2 bases, leaving 18 bases between them. The CDR3 contains 16 residues. Germline V lookup: CDR1 SEHNR, CDR2 FQNEAQ (reference sequence). The CDR3 coding sequence is TGTGCCAGCACAGACGACAGCCAGAGGGGCAATCAGCCCCAGCATTTT. Amino acids: CASTDDSQRGNQPQHF. The variable domain in full, with the rest retrieved from reference TRBV7-9 and TRBJ1-5, is DTGVSQNPRHKITKRGQNVTFRCDPISEHNRLYWYRQTLGQGPEFLTYFQNEAQLEKSRLLSDRFSAERPKGSFSTLEIQRTEQGDSAMYLCASTDDSQRGNQPQHFGDGTRLSIL.

The chain has TRBV5-1 and TRBJ2-5, with a possible D match to TRBD2 (6 bases). V was clipped by 4 bases and J by 3 bases, with 19 bases between them. This CDR3 spans 16 amino acids. Germline CDR1 and CDR2: SGHRS and YFSETQ. The CDR3, as DNA: TGCGCCAGCAGCCCCGGCGCGGGTAGCGGAGAAGAGACCCAGTACTTC. The encoded protein is CASSPGAGSGEETQYF.

This chain joins TRBV10-3 and TRBJ2-2, with 8 bases that match TRBD1. Germline CDR1 ENHRY, CDR2 SYGVKD. V shed 7 bases and J 0 bases; nucleotides not matched to a gene: 7. The CDR3 is 16 amino acids. Written as DNA, the CDR3 is TGTGCCATCACCCCACAGGGGGACGCGAACACCGGGGAGCTGTTTTTT. Residues: CAITPQGDANTGELFF.

This clonotype was found many times. The CDR3 DNA follows: TGTGCCAGCAGCTTACCGAATGAGCAGTTCTTC. Its translation is CASSLPNEQFF. The V gene is TRBV7-9, the J gene TRBJ2-1; D call uncertain. Trimming cost V 2 bases and J 7 bases, with 3 bases left between them. The CDR3 loop spans 11 amino acids. Germline values: CDR1 SEHNR, CDR2 FQNEAQ (reference sequence).

This clonotype was observed at least ten times. V is TRBV7-9 and J is TRBJ2-5; 8 bases align to TRBD2. There are 15 residues in the CDR3. CDR1 and CDR2 (germline): SEHNR, FQNEAQ (reference sequence). J was trimmed by 2 bases and V by 2 bases; bases with no gene match: 4. The CDR3 sequence is CASSLTSGGQETQYF. In DNA form, the CDR3 reads TGTGCCAGCAGCTTAACTAGCGGCGGGCAAGAGACCCAGTACTTC.

The rearrangement links TRBV6-1 to TRBJ2-4; a weak D match, TRBD2 (5 bases). Germline V gives CDR1 MNHNS, CDR2 SASEGT. The CDR3 runs 14 residues. The V end lost 5 bases, the J end lost 8 bases, and 16 bases lay between the germline ends. CDR3 coding DNA: TGTGCCAGCAGTACCCTCACTAGAAGTTACATTCAGTACTTC. Translation: CASSTLTRSYIQYF.